This T cell receptor (beta chain) derives from a study of vaccination effects on CD4 cells after COVID-19. Looking at the study overall: Vaccination followed sampling of two convalescent patients by 16 days and one week respectively.

Sequenced by immunoSEQ multiplex PCR; TCRdb stores in-frame clones only, minus some. The table lists roughly 60,000 clones, under 85% of them singletons. Having been cultured for roughly 11 days, the cells underwent CD4+ T cell isolation. IL-2 medium supplanted half the medium on days 3 and 7. Of note for this clone: The antigen is not known.

The length of the CDR3 is 12 residues. Germline-derived CDR1 and CDR2 are SGHDN and FVKESK. V was shortened by 3 bases and J by 5 bases, with 7 bases between the two germline ends. The input for sequencing was CD4+ T cells from PBMCs cultured without peptide, taken before COVID-19 vaccination. This clonotype originated in a human donor who had a prior SARS-CoV-2 infection. The chain uses TRBV14 and TRBJ2-5; no firm D call. CDR3 sequence reads: CASSQGLETQYF. In DNA form, the CDR3 reads TGTGCCAGCAGCCAGGGTTTGGAGACCCAGTACTTC.